This TCR beta chain derives from a study of glioma-infiltrating T cells. This clonotype was seen a handful of times. This CDR3 spans 15 amino acids. The germline V gene encodes CDR1 LGHDT and CDR2 YNNKEL (reference sequence). V was clipped by 1 base and J by 2 bases, with 11 bases between them. Amplification of TCR alpha and beta CDR3 regions from RNA used iRepertoire nested multiplex PCR. From the multiplex PCR reads, TCRdb called clonotypes with MiXCR, one entry per CDR3 protein. The sample includes 100,000 to 150,000 distinct CDR3 sequences, around 25% of them seen just once. The sample taken for sequencing was glioma tissue, nonneoplastic brain tissue, or PBMCs (not recorded which). The sequence was obtained from a human donor with low-grade glioma or glioblastoma, undergoing nonglioma brain surgery, or in good health (not recorded which). The rearrangement uses TRBV3-1 and TRBJ1-2; weak D call: TRBD1 (6 bases). The CDR3 loop is CASSQGGGRNYGYTF. The CDR3 DNA reads TGTGCCAGCAGCCAAGGAGGGGGAAGAAACTATGGCTACACCTTC.